The TCR beta chain under discussion was sequenced for a study of cytotoxic CD8 clonotypes in ibrutinib-treated CLL. With V trimmed by 6 bases and J by 5 bases, 6 bases remained unmatched. The germline gives CDR1 MNHEY, CDR2 SMNVEV (reference sequence). The CDR3 covers 13 residues. Libraries were prepared by immunoSEQ multiplex PCR; TCRdb keeps only in-frame clonotypes and omits some of them. This table has some 200,000 clones, around 72% appearing once. Sample: PBMCs, taken after 24 months of ibrutinib treatment. The chain couples TRBV27 to TRBJ2-5, with 7 positions matching TRBD1. The TCR was taken from a human donor with chronic lymphocytic leukemia. CDR3 sequence (DNA): TGTGCCAGCAGCCCGGGACAGTTGGAGACCCAGTACTTC. Translation gives CASSPGQLETQYF.